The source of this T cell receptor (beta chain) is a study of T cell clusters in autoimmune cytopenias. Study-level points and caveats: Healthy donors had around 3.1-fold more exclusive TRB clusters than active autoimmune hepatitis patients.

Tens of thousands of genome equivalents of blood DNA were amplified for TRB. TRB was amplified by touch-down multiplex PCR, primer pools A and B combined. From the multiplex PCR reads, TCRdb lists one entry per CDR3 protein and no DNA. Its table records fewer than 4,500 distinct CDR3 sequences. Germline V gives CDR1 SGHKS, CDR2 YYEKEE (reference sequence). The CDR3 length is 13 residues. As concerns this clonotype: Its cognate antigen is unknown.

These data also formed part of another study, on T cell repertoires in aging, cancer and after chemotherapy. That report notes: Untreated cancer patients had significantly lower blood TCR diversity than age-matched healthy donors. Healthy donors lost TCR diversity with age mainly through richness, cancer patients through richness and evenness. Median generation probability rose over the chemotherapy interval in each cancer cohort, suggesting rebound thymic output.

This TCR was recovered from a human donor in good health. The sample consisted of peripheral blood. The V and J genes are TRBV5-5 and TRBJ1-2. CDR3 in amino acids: CASNFIKGYGYTF.